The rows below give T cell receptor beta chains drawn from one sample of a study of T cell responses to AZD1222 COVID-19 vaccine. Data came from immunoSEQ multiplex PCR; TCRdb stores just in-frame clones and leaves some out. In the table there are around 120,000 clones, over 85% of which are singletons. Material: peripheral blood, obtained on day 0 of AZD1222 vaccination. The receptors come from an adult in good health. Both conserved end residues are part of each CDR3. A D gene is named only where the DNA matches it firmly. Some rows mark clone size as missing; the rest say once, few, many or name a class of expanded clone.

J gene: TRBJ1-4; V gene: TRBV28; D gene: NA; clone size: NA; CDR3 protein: CASTYLGGLDEKLFF; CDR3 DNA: TGTGCCAGCACTTACCTGGGAGGGCTAGATGAAAAACTGTTTTTT
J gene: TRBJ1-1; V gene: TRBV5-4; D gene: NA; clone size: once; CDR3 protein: CASSLAGYGYTEAFF; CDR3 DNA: TGTGCCAGCAGCTTGGCCGGGTATGGGTACACTGAAGCTTTCTTT
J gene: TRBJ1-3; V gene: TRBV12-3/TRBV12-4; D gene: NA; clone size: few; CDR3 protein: CASSSQTGNTIYF; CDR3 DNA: TGTGCCAGCAGTTCCCAGACTGGGAACACCATATATTTT
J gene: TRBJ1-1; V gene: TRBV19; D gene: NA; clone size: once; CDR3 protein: CASSPRTLNTEAFF; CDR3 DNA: TGTGCCAGTAGTCCCCGGACACTGAACACTGAAGCTTTCTTT
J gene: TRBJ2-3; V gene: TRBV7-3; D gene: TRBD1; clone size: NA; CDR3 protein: CASSRDRGRTDTQYF; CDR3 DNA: TGTGCCAGCAGCCGGGACAGGGGGCGCACAGATACGCAGTATTTT
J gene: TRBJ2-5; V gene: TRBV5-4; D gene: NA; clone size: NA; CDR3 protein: CASSLGGAGEETQYF; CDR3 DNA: TGTGCCAGCAGCTTGGGGGGGGCTGGGGAAGAGACCCAGTACTTC
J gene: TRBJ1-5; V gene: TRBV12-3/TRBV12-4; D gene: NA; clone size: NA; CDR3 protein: CASSLSRTAQHF; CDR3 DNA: TGTGCCAGCAGTTTGTCCCGGACAGCCCAGCATTTT
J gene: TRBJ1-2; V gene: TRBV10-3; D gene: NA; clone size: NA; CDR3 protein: CAIRGLGLPYGYTF; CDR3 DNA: TGTGCCATCAGGGGTCTTGGCCTTCCTTATGGCTACACCTTC
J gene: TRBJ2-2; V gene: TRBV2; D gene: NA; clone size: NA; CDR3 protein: CATQEGFTGELFF; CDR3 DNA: TGTGCCACCCAAGAAGGGTTCACCGGGGAGCTGTTTTTT
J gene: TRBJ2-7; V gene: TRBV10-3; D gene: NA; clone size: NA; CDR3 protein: CATQRTANAYEQYF; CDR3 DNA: TGTGCCACACAACGGACAGCCAATGCCTACGAGCAGTACTTC
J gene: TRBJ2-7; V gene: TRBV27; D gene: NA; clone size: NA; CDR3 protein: CASSLSPYRQSPGPHEQYF; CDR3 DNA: TGTGCCAGCAGTTTATCCCCATATAGACAAAGTCCCGGGCCCCACGAGCAGTACTTC
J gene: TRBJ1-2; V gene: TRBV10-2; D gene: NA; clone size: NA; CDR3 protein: CASSPLAGRNYGYTF; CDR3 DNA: TGCGCCAGCAGCCCCCTAGCGGGGCGTAACTATGGCTACACCTTC
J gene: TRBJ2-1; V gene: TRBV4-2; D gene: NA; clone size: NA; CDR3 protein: CASSQELVSEQFF; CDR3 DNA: TGTGCCAGCAGCCAGGAGCTAGTATCTGAGCAGTTCTTC
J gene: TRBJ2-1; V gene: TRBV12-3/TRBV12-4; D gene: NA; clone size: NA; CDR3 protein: CASNKISQSEQFF; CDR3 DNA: TGTGCCAGCAATAAGATATCACAGTCCGAGCAGTTCTTC
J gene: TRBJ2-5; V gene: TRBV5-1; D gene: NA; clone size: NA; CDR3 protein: CASSLRPGDQETQYF; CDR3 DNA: TGCGCCAGCAGCTTACGTCCAGGAGATCAAGAGACCCAGTACTTC
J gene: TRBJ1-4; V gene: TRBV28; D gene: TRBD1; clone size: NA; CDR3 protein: CASRSGGDLEKLFF; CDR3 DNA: TGTGCCAGCAGATCAGGGGGCGACCTTGAAAAACTGTTTTTT
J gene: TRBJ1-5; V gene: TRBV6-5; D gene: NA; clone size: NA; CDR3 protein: CASRHDLSNQPQHF; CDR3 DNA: TGTGCCAGCAGACACGACCTTAGCAATCAGCCCCAGCATTTT
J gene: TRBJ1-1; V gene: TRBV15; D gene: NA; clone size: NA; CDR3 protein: CATSRGGGGGTEAFF; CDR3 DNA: TGTGCCACCAGCAGAGGGGGAGGGGGGGGCACTGAAGCTTTCTTT
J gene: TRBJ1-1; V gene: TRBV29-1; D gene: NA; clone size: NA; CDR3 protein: CSGLRAGGNTEAFF; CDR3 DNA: TGCAGCGGCCTACGGGCAGGTGGGAACACTGAAGCTTTCTTT
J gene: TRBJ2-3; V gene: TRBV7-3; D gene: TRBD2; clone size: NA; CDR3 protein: CASSLSGGIADTQYF; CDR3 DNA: TGTGCCAGCAGTTTAAGCGGGGGGATCGCAGATACGCAGTATTTT
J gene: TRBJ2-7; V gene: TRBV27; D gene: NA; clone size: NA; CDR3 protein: CASSLLGNYEQYF; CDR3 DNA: TGTGCCAGCAGTTTATTGGGGAACTACGAGCAGTACTTC
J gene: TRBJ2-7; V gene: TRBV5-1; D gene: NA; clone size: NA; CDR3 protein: CASSLTTGSYEQYF; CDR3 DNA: TGCGCCAGCAGCTTAACAACAGGGAGCTACGAGCAGTACTTC
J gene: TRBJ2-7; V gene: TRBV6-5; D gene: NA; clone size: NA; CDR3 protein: CATSWAFPEYEQYF; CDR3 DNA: TGTGCCACCAGTTGGGCATTCCCCGAGTACGAGCAGTACTTC
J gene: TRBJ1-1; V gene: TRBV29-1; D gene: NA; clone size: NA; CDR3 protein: CSVSQVMRTEAFF; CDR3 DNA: TGCAGCGTATCACAGGTCATGCGGACTGAAGCTTTCTTT
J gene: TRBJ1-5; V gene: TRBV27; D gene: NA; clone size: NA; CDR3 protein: CASSTLWTRYSNQPQHF; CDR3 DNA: TGTGCCAGCAGTACCCTTTGGACGCGATATAGCAATCAGCCCCAGCATTTT
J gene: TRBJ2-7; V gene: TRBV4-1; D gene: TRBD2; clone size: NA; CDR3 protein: CASSRSTSGRGWGYEQYF; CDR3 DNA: TGCGCCAGCAGCCGCTCGACTAGCGGGAGGGGATGGGGCTACGAGCAGTACTTC
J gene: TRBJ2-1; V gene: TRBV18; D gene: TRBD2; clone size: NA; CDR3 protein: CASSPVSGGAGNEQFF; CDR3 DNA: TGTGCCAGCTCCCCGGTGAGCGGGGGGGCCGGAAATGAGCAGTTCTTC
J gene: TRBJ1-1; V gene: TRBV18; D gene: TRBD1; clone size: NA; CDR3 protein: CASSYPPGQMNTEAFF; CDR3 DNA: TGTGCCAGCTCATATCCCCCGGGACAGATGAACACTGAAGCTTTCTTT